This TCR beta chain stems from a study of blood T cell repertoires in COVID-19. Overall study context: In each case, the material was cDNA or gDNA derived from T cells, B-cell-depleted T cells, or PBMCs.

The CDR3 runs to 18 residues. Germline CDR1 is SGHNT and CDR2 is YENEEA. The ends lost 2 bases at V and 1 base at J; junction bases unmatched: 9. Sequencing was performed with immunoSEQ multiplex PCR; in TCRdb, only in-frame clones are kept and a portion is missing. The sample has about 340,000 clones, more than 70% seen once. The source of this sequence is a man aged 30 to 39 with active or convalescent COVID-19. Sequences were obtained from peripheral blood. V gene TRBV11-3 combines with J gene TRBJ2-1, with 9 bases aligning to TRBD2. As DNA, the CDR3 is TGTGCCAGCAGCTTATCTAGCGGGGCCGTATTATCCTACAATGAGCAGTTCTTC. Protein sequence: CASSLSSGAVLSYNEQFF.